This T cell receptor beta chain was captured by sequencing in a study of cytomegalovirus exposure and HLA in healthy donors. Study observations and caveats: Researchers reported in a later analysis that common viral pathogens appeared linked to several top clusters. What was likely a sequencing artifact was a cluster of highly shared sequence variants. Earlier results showed most TCR beta V segments being productive about 90% or about 30% of the time.

PCR used 60 Vbeta primers and 13 Jbeta primers. The data were produced by immunoSEQ multiplex PCR, yet TCRdb's version contains in-frame clones alone and is incomplete. The sample contains roughly 150,000 clones, roughly three quarters of which appear only once. The CDR3 is 16 amino acids. CDR1 and CDR2 (germline): SGDLS, YYNGEE. The V segment lost 4 bases and the J segment 4 bases; nucleotides outside the gene matches: 10. Regarding this clone: Its antigen is not identified.

The receptor comes from a man in his fifties or sixties in good health and CMV-seronegative. The chain carries TRBV9 and TRBJ2-1, with TRBD2 matching over 8 bases. The sequenced material came from PBMCs. The CDR3 nucleotides are TGTGCCAGCAGCCCTCGGGGTCTAGCGGGTTACAATGAGCAGTTCTTC. Its translation is CASSPRGLAGYNEQFF.